This TCR beta chain appears in the sequencing data of a study of CD8 T cells in Susac syndrome. Overall study: Over five sequenced Susac syndrome patients had clinically active disease, while about 8 were in remission.

Sequencing of TCR beta, carried out with a high-throughput approach, was applied to CD8+ and CD4+ T cells from the blood. TEMRA cells were FACS-enriched, and CD8+ and CD4+ T cells were isolated negatively. Random-hexamer reverse transcription was applied to roughly 0.5 to 1 ug RNA. Amplification of TCR beta CDR3 by immunoSEQ multiplex PCR spanned 54 Vbeta and 13 Jbeta. Each CDR3 protein gets one entry after TCRdb re-called the immunoSEQ multiplex PCR reads with MiXCR. This table holds 75,000 to 100,000 distinct CDR3 sequences, 85% to 95% found once. Germline CDR1 reads SGDLS; CDR2 reads YYNGEE. The CDR3 runs 14 residues. V dropped 0 bases and J dropped 9 bases, with 13 bases sitting between them.

This clonotype was sampled from a human donor with Susac syndrome. The chain has TRBV9 and TRBJ2-1; no reliable D call. Source material: CD8+ T cells from PBMCs. CDR3 coding DNA: TGTGCCAGCAGCGTAGATCCGCTCCCCAGTGAGCAGTTCTTC. It yields the protein CASSVDPLPSEQFF.